This entry concerns a single T cell receptor (beta chain). Some clones are missing from TCRdb's copy, which holds only in-frame ones; the method was immunoSEQ multiplex PCR. The sample carries 200,000 to 250,000 clones, about 90% recorded once. These data belong to a study of blood T cell repertoires in COVID-19. Study-level background: Acute and convalescent COVID-19 samples came from the United States, Italy and Spain. PBMCs, B-cell-depleted T cells, or T cells were the source of the cDNA or gDNA that made up the material.

Germline V gene data show CDR1 as MNHEY and CDR2 as SVGAGI. V shed 4 bases, J shed 4 bases, and the junction held 9 bases outside the gene matches. The CDR3 consists of 16 residues. Input material: peripheral blood. This rearrangement joins TRBV6-5 to TRBJ1-2, with 10 bases fitting TRBD1. The sequence was collected from a man aged 55 to 70 with acute or convalescent COVID-19. The CDR3, as DNA: TGTGCCAGCAGTTCCACCCGGGACAGGGGTACCTATGGCTACACCTTC. This translates into CASSSTRDRGTYGYTF.